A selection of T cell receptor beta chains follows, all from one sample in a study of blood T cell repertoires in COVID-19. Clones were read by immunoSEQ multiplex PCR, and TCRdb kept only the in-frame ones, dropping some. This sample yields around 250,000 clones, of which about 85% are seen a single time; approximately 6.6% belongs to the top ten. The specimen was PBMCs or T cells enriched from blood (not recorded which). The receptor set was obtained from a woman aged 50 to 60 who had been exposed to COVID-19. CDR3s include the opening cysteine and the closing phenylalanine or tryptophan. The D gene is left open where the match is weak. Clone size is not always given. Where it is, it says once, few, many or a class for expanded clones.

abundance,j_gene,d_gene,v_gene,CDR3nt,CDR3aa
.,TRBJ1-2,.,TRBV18,TGTGCCAGCTCACCGGGACAAAACTATGGCTACACCTTC,CASSPGQNYGYTF
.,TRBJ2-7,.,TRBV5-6,TGTGCCAGCAGCTTGATTGGCCCGGGGTGGGGGGTTCACGAGCAGTACTTC,CASSLIGPGWGVHEQYF
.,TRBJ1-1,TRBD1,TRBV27,TGTGCCAGCAGACTCCAGGGGGGCACTGAAGCTTTCTTT,CASRLQGGTEAFF
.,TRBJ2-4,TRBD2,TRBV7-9,TGTGCCAGCAGCTTCGTTGCGGGGGGGCAGACCAAAAACATTCAGTACTTC,CASSFVAGGQTKNIQYF
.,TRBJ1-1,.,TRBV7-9,TGTGCCAGCAGCTTAGGCATTTCGAGCACTGAAGCTTTCTTT,CASSLGISSTEAFF
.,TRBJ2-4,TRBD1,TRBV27,TGTGCCAGCAGTTCCGGGACAGGGGGCAACATTCAGTACTTC,CASSSGTGGNIQYF
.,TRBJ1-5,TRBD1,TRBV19,TGTGCCAGTAGCCACAGGGGTCAGGAGCCCCAGCATTTT,CASSHRGQEPQHF
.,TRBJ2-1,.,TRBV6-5,TGTGCCAGCAGGGAGGACCCTACCTCCTACAATGAGCAGTTCTTC,CASREDPTSYNEQFF
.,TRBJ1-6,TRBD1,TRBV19,TGTGCCAGTAGTATAGGGAGAATAAGGGGGCCCCCCGGGTCACCCCTCCACTTT,CASSIGRIRGPPGSPLHF
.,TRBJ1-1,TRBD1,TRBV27,TGTGCCAGCAGCCGGGACAGGGCCACTGAAGCTTTCTTT,CASSRDRATEAFF
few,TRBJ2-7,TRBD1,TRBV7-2,TGTGCCAGCAGCTTAGCGGGGACAGGGGTCTACGAGCAGTACTTC,CASSLAGTGVYEQYF
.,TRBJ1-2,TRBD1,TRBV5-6,TGTGCCAGCAGCTTGGACAGGGGAGGTGGCTACACCTTC,CASSLDRGGGYTF
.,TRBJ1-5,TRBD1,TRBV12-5,TGTGCTAGTGGTTGGGAACCGGGACAGGGAGCCAATCAGCCCCAGCATTTT,CASGWEPGQGANQPQHF
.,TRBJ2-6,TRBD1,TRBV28,TGTGCCAGCAGTCGACAGGGAACTGGGGCCAACGTCCTGACTTTC,CASSRQGTGANVLTF
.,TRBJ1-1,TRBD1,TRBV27,TGTGCCAGCGGGCAGACAGGGGGTAGAACTGAAGCTTTCTTT,CASGQTGGRTEAFF
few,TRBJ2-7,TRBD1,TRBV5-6,TGTGCCAGCAGCTTCGGGACAGACAACTACGAGCAGTACTTC,CASSFGTDNYEQYF
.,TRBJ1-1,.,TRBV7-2,TGTGCCAGCAGTGCGGGGATGAACACTGAAGCTTTCTTT,CASSAGMNTEAFF
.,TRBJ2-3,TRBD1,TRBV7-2,TGTGCCAGCAGCTCCCGGACAGGGTCGCAGACGCAGTATTTT,CASSSRTGSQTQYF
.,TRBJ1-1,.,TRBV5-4,TGTGCCAGCCGACAGGAGCCCATGAACACTGAAGCTTTCTTT,CASRQEPMNTEAFF
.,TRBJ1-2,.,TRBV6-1,TGTGCCAGCAGTGATTCAGGTTGGGGGGGGAACTATGGCTACACCTTC,CASSDSGWGGNYGYTF
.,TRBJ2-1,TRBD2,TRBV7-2,TGTGCCAGCAGCTTGTCGGGGGGGGGAGCGAATGAGCAGTTCTTC,CASSLSGGGANEQFF
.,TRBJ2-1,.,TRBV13,TGTGCCAGCAGCCGCCGGGATTTTTACAATGAGCAGTTCTTC,CASSRRDFYNEQFF
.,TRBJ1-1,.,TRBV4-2,TGTGCCAGCAGCCAAGGTAACAGGGTATGGAACACTGAAGCTTTCTTT,CASSQGNRVWNTEAFF
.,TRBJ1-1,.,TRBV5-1,TGCGCCAGCAGCTTTAAAGGACAGAACACTGAAGCTTTCTTT,CASSFKGQNTEAFF
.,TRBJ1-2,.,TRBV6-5,TGTGCCAGCGGAGGAGGGGCCAACTATGGCTACACCTTC,CASGGGANYGYTF
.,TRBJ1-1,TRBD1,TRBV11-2,TGTGCCAGCAGCCGACGGGAGGGACAGGGAACGGAAGCTTTCTTT,CASSRREGQGTEAFF
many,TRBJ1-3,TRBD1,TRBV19,TGTGCCAGTAGTTCCCGAGGGGGCGCATCGGGAAACACCATATATTTT,CASSSRGGASGNTIYF
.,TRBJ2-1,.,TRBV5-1,TGCGCCAGCAGCTTGGAAACTTTGAATTCCTACAATGAGCAGTTCTTC,CASSLETLNSYNEQFF
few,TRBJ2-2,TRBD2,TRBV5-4,TGTGCCAGCAGCTTGTTTGGGGGGGTGAACACCGGGGAGCTGTTTTTT,CASSLFGGVNTGELFF
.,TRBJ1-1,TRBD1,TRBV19,TGTGCCAGTAGTCCTCGGACAGGTCTAGGCACTGAAGCTTTCTTT,CASSPRTGLGTEAFF
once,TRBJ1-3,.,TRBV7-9,TGTGCCAGCAGCCATTCCCGGAGAAACTCTGGAAACACCATATATTTT,CASSHSRRNSGNTIYF
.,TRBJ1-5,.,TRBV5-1,TGCGCCAGCAGCTTGGTAAACCGGGGGAGCAATCAGCCCCAGCATTTT,CASSLVNRGSNQPQHF
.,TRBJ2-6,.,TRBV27,TGTGGGGTGGGGGGGCTCAGTCCTGGGGCCAACGTCCTGACTTTC,CGVGGLSPGANVLTF
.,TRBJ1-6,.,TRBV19,TGTGCCAGTAGTATAAGCGAGGGGGACTCACCCCTCCACTTT,CASSISEGDSPLHF
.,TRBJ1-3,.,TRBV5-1,TGCGCCAGCAGCCTGGGGACAAACCCAAGCACCATATATTTT,CASSLGTNPSTIYF
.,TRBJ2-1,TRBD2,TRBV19,TGTGCCAGTAGTCCCCGGGGGATAGCGGGGGCTAAGGATCGGTTCTTC,CASSPRGIAGAKDRFF
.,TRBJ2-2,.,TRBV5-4,TGTGCCAGCAGCACTGGAAGAGGGGGGAACACCGGGGAGCTGTTTTTT,CASSTGRGGNTGELFF
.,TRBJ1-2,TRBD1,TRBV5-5,TGTGCCAGCAGCTTGAATTCAGGGGGAAGGGGCTATGGCTACACCTTC,CASSLNSGGRGYGYTF
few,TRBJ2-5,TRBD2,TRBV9,TGTGCCAGCAGCGTAGACCCCGCGGGACTAGTCTCTGAGACCCAGTACTTC,CASSVDPAGLVSETQYF
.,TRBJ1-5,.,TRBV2,TGTGCCAGCAGTGAAGGTTTTCGGTGGCAGCCCCAGCATTTT,CASSEGFRWQPQHF
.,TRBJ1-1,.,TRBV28,TGTGCCAGCATGGGGGGGCTCACTGAAGCTTTCTTT,CASMGGLTEAFF
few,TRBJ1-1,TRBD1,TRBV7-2,TGTGCCAGCAGCTTCTCGGACAGGGGCACTGAAGCTTTCTTT,CASSFSDRGTEAFF
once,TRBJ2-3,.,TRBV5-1,TGCGCCAGCAGCCTTGGGACTCGCACAGATACGCAGTATTTT,CASSLGTRTDTQYF
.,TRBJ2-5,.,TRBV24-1,TGTGCCACCAGTGATTCCACAGGGCAAGGAGCGGAGACCCAGTACTTC,CATSDSTGQGAETQYF
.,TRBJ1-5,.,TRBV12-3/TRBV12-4,TGTGCCAGCAGTCCGGTAAGCAATCAGCCCCAGCATTTT,CASSPVSNQPQHF